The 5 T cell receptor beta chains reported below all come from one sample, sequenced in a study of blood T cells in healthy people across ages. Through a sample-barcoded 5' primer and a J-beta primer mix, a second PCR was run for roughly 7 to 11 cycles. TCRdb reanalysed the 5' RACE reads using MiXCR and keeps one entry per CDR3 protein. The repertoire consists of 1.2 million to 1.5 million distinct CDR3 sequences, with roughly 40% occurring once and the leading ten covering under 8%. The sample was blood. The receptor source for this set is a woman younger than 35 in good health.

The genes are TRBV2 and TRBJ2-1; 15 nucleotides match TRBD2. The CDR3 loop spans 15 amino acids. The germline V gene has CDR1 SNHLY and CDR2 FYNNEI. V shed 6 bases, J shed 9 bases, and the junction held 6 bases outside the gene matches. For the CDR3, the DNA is TGTGCCAGCAGGAGGACTAGCGGGGGGGCGGGTGAGCAGTTCTTC. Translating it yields CASRRTSGGAGEQFF. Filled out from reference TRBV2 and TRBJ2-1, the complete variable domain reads EPEVTQTPSHQVTQMGQEVILRCVPISNHLYFYWYRQILGQKVEFLVSFYNNEISEKSEIFDDQFSVERPDGSNFTLKIRSTKLEDSAMYFCASRRTSGGAGEQFFGPGTRLTVL.

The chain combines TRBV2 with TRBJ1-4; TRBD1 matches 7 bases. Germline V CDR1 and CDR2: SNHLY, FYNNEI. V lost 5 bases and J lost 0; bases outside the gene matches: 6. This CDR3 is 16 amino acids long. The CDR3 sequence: CASSKPTGATNEKLFF. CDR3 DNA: TGTGCCAGCAGTAAGCCTACAGGGGCAACTAATGAAAAACTGTTTTTT.

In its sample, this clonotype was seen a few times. CDR3 DNA: TGTGCCAGCAACACAAGCGGGGGGGCGTATTCCTACGAGCAGTACTTC. Its protein product is CASNTSGGAYSYEQYF. The chain recombines TRBV9 with TRBJ2-7, with TRBD2 matching 10 bases. V lost 6 bases to trimming and J lost 1 base; unmatched junction nucleotides: 10. CDR3 size: 16 residues. Germline-derived CDR1 and CDR2 are SGDLS and YYNGEE.

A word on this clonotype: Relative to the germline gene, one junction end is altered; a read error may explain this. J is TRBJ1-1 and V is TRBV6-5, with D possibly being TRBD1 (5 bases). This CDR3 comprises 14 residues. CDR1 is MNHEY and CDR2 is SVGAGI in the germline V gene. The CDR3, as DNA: TGTGCCAGCAGTTACAGGGGCTTGAGGACTGAATCTTTCTTT. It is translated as CASSYRGLRTESFF.

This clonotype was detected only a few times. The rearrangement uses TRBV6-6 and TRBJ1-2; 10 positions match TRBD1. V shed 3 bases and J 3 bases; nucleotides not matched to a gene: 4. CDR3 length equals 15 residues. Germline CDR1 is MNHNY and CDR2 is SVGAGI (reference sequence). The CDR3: CASSYRTGGYYGYTF. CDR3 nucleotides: TGTGCCAGCAGTTATAGGACAGGGGGATACTATGGCTACACCTTC.